This TCR beta chain is drawn from a study of control samples from healthy donors and cancer patients. TCRdb's table, derived via immunoSEQ multiplex PCR, lists solely in-frame clones and lacks some. The repertoire holds approximately 150,000 clones, with roughly 93% as singletons. This sequence was found in a young man in good health. The specimen sequenced was blood.

The CDR3 region has the DNA TGTGCCAGCAGCGACAGGTGGAGCACAGATACGCAGTATTTT. It translates to CASSDRWSTDTQYF. The gene calls are TRBV6-5 and TRBJ2-3, with D perhaps TRBD1 (6 bases). CDR1 and CDR2 from the germline V gene are MNHEY and SVGAGI. The V end lost 6 bases, the J end lost 0 bases, and 10 bases lay between the germline ends. The CDR3 spans 14 residues.